This TCR beta chain was identified in a study of cytomegalovirus exposure and HLA in healthy donors. The V gene's germline CDR1 is SGHKS and CDR2 YYEKEE (reference sequence). The trim removed 0 bases at V and 4 bases at J, leaving 4 bases unmatched. CDR3 length: 15 amino acids. General study points: The only immune exposure information that was available was CMV serostatus.

Primers: 60 Vbeta forward and 13 Jbeta reverse. The table came from immunoSEQ multiplex PCR; TCRdb's copy has only in-frame clones and leaves some out. The sample lists some 270,000 clones; around 90% were seen once. This clone was seen once. What it recognizes is unknown. The donors were healthy bone marrow donors. The TCR originated in a girl aged 2-10 years in good health and CMV-seronegative. Sample: PBMCs. The rearrangement joins TRBV5-5 to TRBJ1-2; the match to TRBD1 covers 9 bases. Here the CDR3 DNA reads TGTGCCAGCAGCTTGGGACAGGGGGTTTCCTATGGCTACACCTTC. It translates to CASSLGQGVSYGYTF.